This T cell receptor (beta chain) is drawn from a study of metastatic and nonmetastatic thyroid tumors. Study overall: Repertoires were compared across blood and tumor or nodule tissue from malignant and benign thyroid patients.

The germline V gene encodes CDR1 SGHTA and CDR2 FQGNSA. The length of the CDR3 is 13 residues. Trimming pared 2 bases from V and 2 bases from J, leaving 7 bases between. This clone was seen more than once but under ten times. Each patient went into thyroid surgery without having received any treatment. MiXCR reprocessed the PCR reads for TCRdb. This sample yields 21,000 or so clones, of which 9% to 15% are seen a single time; about 6% belongs to the top ten. The chain combines TRBV7-2 with TRBJ2-7; no reliable D call. The clonotype originates from a male donor with papillary thyroid cancer or a benign thyroid nodule (not recorded which). Some clones in this sample may be carry-over from other donors' samples. The source material was blood. CDR3: CASSLTDTYEQYF. In nucleotides, the CDR3 is TGTGCCAGCAGCTTAACCGATACCTACGAGCAGTACTTC.